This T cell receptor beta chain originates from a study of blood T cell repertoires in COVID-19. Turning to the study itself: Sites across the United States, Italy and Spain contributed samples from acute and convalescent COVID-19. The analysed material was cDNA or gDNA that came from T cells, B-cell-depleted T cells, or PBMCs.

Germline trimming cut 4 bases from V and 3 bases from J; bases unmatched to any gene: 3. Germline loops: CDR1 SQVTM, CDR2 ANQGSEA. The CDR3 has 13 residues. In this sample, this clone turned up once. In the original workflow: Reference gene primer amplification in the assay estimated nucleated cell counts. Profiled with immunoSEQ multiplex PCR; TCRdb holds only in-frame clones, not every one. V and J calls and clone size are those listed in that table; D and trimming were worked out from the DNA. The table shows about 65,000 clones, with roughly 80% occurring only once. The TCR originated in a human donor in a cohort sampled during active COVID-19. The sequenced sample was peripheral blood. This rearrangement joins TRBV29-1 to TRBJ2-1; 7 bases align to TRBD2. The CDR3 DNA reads TGCAGCGTTGGGCTAGCGGTCTACAATGAGCAGTTCTTC. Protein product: CSVGLAVYNEQFF.